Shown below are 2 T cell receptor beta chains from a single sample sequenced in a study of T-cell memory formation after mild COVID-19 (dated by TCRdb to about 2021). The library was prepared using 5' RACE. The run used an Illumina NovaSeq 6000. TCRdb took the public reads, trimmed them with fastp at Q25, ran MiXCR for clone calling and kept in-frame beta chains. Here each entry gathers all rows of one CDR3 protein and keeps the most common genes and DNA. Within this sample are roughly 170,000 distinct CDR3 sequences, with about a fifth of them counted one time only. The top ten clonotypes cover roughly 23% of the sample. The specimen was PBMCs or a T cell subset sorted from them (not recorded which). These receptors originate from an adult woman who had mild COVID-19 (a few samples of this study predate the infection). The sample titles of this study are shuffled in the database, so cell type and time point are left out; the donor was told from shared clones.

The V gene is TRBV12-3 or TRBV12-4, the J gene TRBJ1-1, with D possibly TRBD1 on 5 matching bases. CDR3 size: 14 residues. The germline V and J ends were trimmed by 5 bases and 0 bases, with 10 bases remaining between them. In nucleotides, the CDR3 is TGTGCCAGCAGTCGAACGACAGTGAACACTGAAGCTTTCTTT. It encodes CASSRTTVNTEAFF.

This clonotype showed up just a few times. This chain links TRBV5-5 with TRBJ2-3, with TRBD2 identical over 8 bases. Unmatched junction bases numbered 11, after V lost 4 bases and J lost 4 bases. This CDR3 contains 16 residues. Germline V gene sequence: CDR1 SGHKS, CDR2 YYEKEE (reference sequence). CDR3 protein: CASSPEPAGEADTQYF. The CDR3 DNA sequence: TGTGCCAGCAGCCCAGAGCCAGCGGGAGAGGCAGATACGCAGTATTTT.